The sequence of this T cell receptor (beta chain) was determined in a study of cytomegalovirus exposure and HLA in healthy donors. Study results and caveats: For most TCR sequences rarity was the rule, although some public TCRs occurred in many donors. The study put around 180 TCR beta chains on its list as cytomegalovirus-associated.

In regard to this clone: The antigen is not known.

The V segment lost 6 bases and the J segment 10 bases; nucleotides outside the gene matches: 6. The CDR3 runs 14 residues. The germline gives CDR1 MDHEN, CDR2 SYDVKM. This table comes from immunoSEQ multiplex PCR, and its TCRdb copy is limited to in-frame clones, with some not included. The profile shows roughly 330,000 clones, roughly nine tenths of them singletons. The TCR sequence derives from a woman in her thirties in good health and CMV-seropositive. The sample comprised PBMCs. V usage is TRBV28 and J usage is TRBJ1-6; 10 bases are shared with TRBD1. The CDR3 DNA sequence: TGTGCCAGCAGCCGAAGGACAGGGGGATCACCCCTCCACTTT. This encodes CASSRRTGGSPLHF.